The count of the clone carrying this TCR beta chain is one. The sample is drawn from a study of shared clonotypes between healthy human individuals. This CDR3 has 10 residues. The V gene's germline CDR1 is MNHNY and CDR2 SVGAGI (reference sequence). Trimming took 6 bases from V and 6 from J, leaving 5 bases between them. The assay was immunoSEQ multiplex PCR, and TCRdb's table has in-frame clones only and misses some. The sample yields approximately 2.5 million clones, over 85% seen once. This rearrangement joins TRBV6-6 to TRBJ1-2; D not resolved. Sequenced sample: naive CD4+ T cells from PBMCs. The subset denotes: CD45RA+ positively selected. This receptor was taken from a man younger than 30 in good health. Some clones in this sample may be carry-over from other donors' samples. The CDR3 nucleotides are TGTGCCAGCAGGGGAGATGGCTACACCTTC. This codes for CASRGDGYTF.